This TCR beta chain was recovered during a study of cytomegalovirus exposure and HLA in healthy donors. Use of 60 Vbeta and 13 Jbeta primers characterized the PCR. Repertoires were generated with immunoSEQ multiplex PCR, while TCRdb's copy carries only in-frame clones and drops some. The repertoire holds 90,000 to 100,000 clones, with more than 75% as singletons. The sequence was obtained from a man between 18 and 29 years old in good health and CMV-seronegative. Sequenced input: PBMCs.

CDR3 region: CASSRDLLHTDTQYF. The CDR3, as DNA: TGTGCCAGCAGCCGGGACTTACTCCACACAGATACGCAGTATTTT. This rearrangement joins TRBV11-2 to TRBJ2-3; possible D gene TRBD2, 6 bases. Per germline, CDR1 SGHAT and CDR2 FQNNGV. The CDR3 has 15 amino acids. The ends were cut back, 5 bases at V and 2 bases at J, with 14 bases in the middle.